This T cell receptor beta chain emerged from a study of identical twins. From germline, CDR1 is KGHSH and CDR2 LQKENI. Germline trimming cut 1 base from V and 2 bases from J; bases unmatched to any gene: 0. The length of the CDR3 is 16 residues. Comments on this clonotype: Its antigen is unidentified.

With template switching, a universal primer site was added, and the cDNA carried unique molecular identifiers. TCRdb fed the 5' RACE reads into MiXCR, producing one record per CDR3 protein. The sample includes roughly 350,000 distinct CDR3 sequences, around 9% of them seen just once. Points from the study as a whole: Out-of-frame TCR alpha sharing in monozygotic twins exceeded recombination model predictions. In beta out-of-frame sequences, the excess sharing between twins was weaker. Invariant MAIT and iNKT cells are populations that could partly confound zero-insertion analyses.

V and J are TRBV18 and TRBJ2-6; 9 nucleotides agree with TRBD1. Sequences were obtained from naive T cells sorted from blood. The TCR was taken from a woman aged 45-65 years in good health. In DNA form, the CDR3 reads TGTGCCAGCTCACCACGGGACAGGGCTGGGGCCAACGTCCTGACTTTC. The encoded protein is CASSPRDRAGANVLTF. The full variable domain, its missing parts supplied by reference TRBV18 and TRBJ2-6, is NAGVMQNPRHLVRRRGQEARLRCSPMKGHSHVYWYRQLPEEGLKFMVYLQKENIIDESGMPKERFSAEFPKEGPSILRIQQVVRGDSAAYFCASSPRDRAGANVLTFGAGSRLTVL.